The present entry profiles one TCR beta chain with its context. This record comes from a study of blood T cell repertoires in COVID-19. Study at large: The United States, Italy and Spain provided the acute and convalescent COVID-19 samples. PBMCs, B-cell-depleted T cells, or T cells provided the cDNA or gDNA that made up the material.

V lost 0 bases, J lost 8 bases, and 9 bases stayed unmatched. Germline assignment: CDR1 SEHNR and CDR2 FQNEAQ (reference sequence). The CDR3 is 16 amino acids. Per the original data handling: Reference gene primers were amplified, and this amplification served to estimate nucleated cell counts. Assay used: immunoSEQ multiplex PCR; TCRdb lists only in-frame clones, some missing. D and trimming come from the DNA, and the V and J calls and clone size come from that table. The sample lists just under 65,000 clones; approximately 82% were seen once. This receptor was obtained from a human donor in a cohort sampled during active COVID-19. What was sequenced was peripheral blood. The chain links TRBV7-9 to TRBJ1-4; 7 bases are shared with TRBD1. DNA for the CDR3: TGTGCCAGCAGCTTAGCGTACGGGACAGAGGTGGAAAAACTGTTTTTT. It is translated as CASSLAYGTEVEKLFF.